The 7 T cell receptor beta chains given below trace back to one sample, sequenced in a study of blood T cell repertoires in COVID-19. Repertoires were generated with immunoSEQ multiplex PCR, while TCRdb's copy carries only in-frame clones and drops some. The profile covers hundreds of thousands of clones, with about 90% appearing a single time and around 6% taken by the ten largest. Material for sequencing was PBMCs or T cells enriched from blood (not recorded which). The receptors originated from a woman in her thirties with acute COVID-19.

The genes are TRBV19 and TRBJ1-2; 9 bases map to TRBD1. In germline, CDR1 is LNHDA, CDR2 SQIVND (reference sequence). The CDR3 sequence is 15 residues long. V dropped 6 bases and J dropped 8; count of bases not matched to a gene: 13. CDR3 sequence reads: CASRSPGTGNLGYTF. The DNA for the CDR3 is TGTGCCAGTAGGTCCCCCGGGACAGGGAATTTGGGCTACACCTTC.

CDR3 protein: CASSLLPLGTVLHQETQYF. DNA for the CDR3: TGTGCCAGCAGCTTACTTCCCCTAGGGACAGTTCTCCACCAAGAGACCCAGTACTTC. V and J are TRBV7-3 and TRBJ2-5, with 7 bases identical to TRBD1. The CDR3 runs to 19 residues. Trimming at V came to 2 bases and at J to 0 bases, leaving 15 bases not matched to a gene. From germline, CDR1 is SGHTA and CDR2 FQGTGA.

The chain carries TRBV19 and TRBJ2-5; 7 nucleotides match TRBD2. Germline lookup yields CDR1 LNHDA and CDR2 SQIVND (reference sequence). The CDR3 totals 17 residues. The V gene end was trimmed by 10 bases and the J gene end by 1 base; junction bases not matched to a gene: 18. In DNA, the CDR3 is TGTGCCACCGCAACCCCCCCGGGGGGAGGGCCCCAAGAGACCCAGTACTTC. Translating gives CATATPPGGGPQETQYF.

The genes are TRBV3-1 (or the pseudogene TRBV3-2) and TRBJ1-1, with D unclear. CDR1 is LGHDT, CDR2 YNNKEL, per germline (reference sequence). This CDR3 has 14 amino acids. The V end was cut by 4 bases, the J end by 10 bases, with 19 bases between. CDR3 sequence (DNA): TGTGCCAGCAGCCCTTGGCAGGAACGTTATTCAGCTTTCTTT. Translated, it gives CASSPWQERYSAFF.

The CDR3, as DNA: TGTGCCAGCAGTTTATATAGAGGACAGGGTAATCAGCCCCAGCATTTT. Amino acids: CASSLYRGQGNQPQHF. The V call is TRBV6-5, the J call TRBJ1-5; 8 positions match TRBD1. The junction had 9 bases not matched to a gene; V was cut back by 4 bases and J by 4 bases. This CDR3 region has 16 residues. Germline loops: CDR1 MNHEY, CDR2 SVGAGI.

The chain joins TRBV14 to TRBJ2-1; a possible D gene is TRBD2 (5 bases). The germline V gene encodes CDR1 SGHDN and CDR2 FVKESK. V lost 1 base and J lost 2, with 12 bases in between. The length of the CDR3 is 16 residues. For the CDR3, the DNA is TGTGCCAGCAGCCAAGTGGCTAGCTTCCCCTACAATGAGCAGTTCTTC. Translation gives CASSQVASFPYNEQFF. Filled out from reference TRBV14 and TRBJ2-1, the complete variable domain reads EAGVTQFPSHSVIEKGQTVTLRCDPISGHDNLYWYRRVMGKEIKFLLHFVKESKQDESGMPNNRFLAERTGGTYSTLKVQPAELEDSGVYFCASSQVASFPYNEQFFGPGTRLTVL.

V gene TRBV29-1 combines with J gene TRBJ2-3; the D is unclear. Germline assignment: CDR1 SQVTM and CDR2 ANQGSEA. CDR3 size: 10 residues. With 7 bases removed from V and 8 bases from J, the gap between germline ends came to 10 bases. Written as DNA, the CDR3 is TGCAGCGCTGCTGCTACTACGCAGTATTTT. This translates into CSAAATTQYF.